This T cell receptor beta chain was sequenced for a study of blood T cell repertoires in COVID-19. The wider study: Whether acute or convalescent, the COVID-19 samples came from the United States, Italy and Spain. Sample material is recorded as cDNA or gDNA derived from T cells, B-cell-depleted T cells, or PBMCs.

The V gene's germline CDR1 is MDHEN and CDR2 SYDVKM. The CDR3 is 16 residues long. Unmatched junction bases numbered 9, after V lost 3 bases and J lost 5 bases. Authors' analysis steps: Amplified reference gene primers provided the basis for estimating nucleated cell counts. TCRdb's table, derived via immunoSEQ multiplex PCR, lists solely in-frame clones and lacks some. The D gene and trimming were derived from the DNA, and the V and J assignments and clone size from that table. The repertoire holds 250,000 to 300,000 clones, about nine tenths seen once, with 3% in the top ten. The V gene is TRBV28, the J gene TRBJ1-5, with 8 bases fitting TRBD1. Sequenced input: peripheral blood. This TCR came from a woman between 25 and 40 years old with active or convalescent COVID-19. DNA for the CDR3: TGTGCCAGCAGTTTCTTCGCGGACAGGGTGGATCAGCCCCAGCATTTT. This sequence encodes CASSFFADRVDQPQHF.